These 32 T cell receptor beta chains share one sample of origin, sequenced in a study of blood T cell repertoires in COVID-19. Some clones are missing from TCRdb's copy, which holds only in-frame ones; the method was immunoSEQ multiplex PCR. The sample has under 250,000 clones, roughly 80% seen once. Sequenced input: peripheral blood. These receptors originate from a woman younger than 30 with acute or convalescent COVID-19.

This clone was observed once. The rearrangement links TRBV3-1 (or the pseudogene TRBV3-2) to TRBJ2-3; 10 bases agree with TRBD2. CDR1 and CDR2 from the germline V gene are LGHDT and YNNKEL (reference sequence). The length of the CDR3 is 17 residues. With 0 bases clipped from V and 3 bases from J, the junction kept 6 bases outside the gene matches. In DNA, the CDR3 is TGTGCCAGCAGCCAAGATACAGCGGGAGGGTGGACAGATACGCAGTATTTT. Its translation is CASSQDTAGGWTDTQYF.

In DNA form, the CDR3 reads TGCGCCAGCAGCGGACTAGCGGGAGACACCGGGGAGCTGTTTTTT. Its protein product is CASSGLAGDTGELFF. The genes are TRBV5-1 and TRBJ2-2; 13 bases align to TRBD2. Trimming cost V 4 bases and J 3 bases; bases outside gene matches: 0. CDR1 is SGHRS and CDR2 is YFSETQ in the germline V gene. CDR3 length: 15 residues.

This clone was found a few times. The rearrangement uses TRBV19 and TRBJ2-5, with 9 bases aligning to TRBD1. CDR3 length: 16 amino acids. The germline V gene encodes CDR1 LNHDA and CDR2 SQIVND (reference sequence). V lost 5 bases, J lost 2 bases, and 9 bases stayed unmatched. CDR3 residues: CASSRAGTGSQETQYF. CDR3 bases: TGTGCCAGTAGTCGTGCCGGGACAGGGTCTCAAGAGACCCAGTACTTC.

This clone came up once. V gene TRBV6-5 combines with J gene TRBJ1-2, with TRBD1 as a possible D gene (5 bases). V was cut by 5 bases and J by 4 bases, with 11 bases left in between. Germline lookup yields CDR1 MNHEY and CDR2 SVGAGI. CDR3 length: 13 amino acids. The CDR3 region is CASSLRGSYGYTF. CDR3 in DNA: TGTGCCAGCAGTCTACGGGGGAGCTATGGCTACACCTTC.

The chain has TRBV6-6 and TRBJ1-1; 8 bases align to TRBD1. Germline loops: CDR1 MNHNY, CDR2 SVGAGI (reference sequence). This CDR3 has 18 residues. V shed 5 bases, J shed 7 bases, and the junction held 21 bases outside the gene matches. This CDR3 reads CASSPQKGQGSGGGEAFF. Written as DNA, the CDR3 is TGTGCCAGCAGTCCACAAAAAGGACAGGGTAGTGGGGGAGGTGAAGCTTTCTTT.

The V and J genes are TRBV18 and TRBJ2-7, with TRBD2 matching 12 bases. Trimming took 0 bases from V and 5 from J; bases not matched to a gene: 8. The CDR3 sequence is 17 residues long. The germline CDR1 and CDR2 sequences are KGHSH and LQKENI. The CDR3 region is CASSPPGTTSGSNEQYF. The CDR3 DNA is TGTGCCAGCTCACCACCAGGCACGACTAGCGGGAGTAACGAGCAGTACTTC.

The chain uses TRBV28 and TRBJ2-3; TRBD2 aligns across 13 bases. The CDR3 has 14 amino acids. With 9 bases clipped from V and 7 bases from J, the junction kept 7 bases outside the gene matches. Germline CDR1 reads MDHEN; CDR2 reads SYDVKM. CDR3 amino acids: CASRTSGSVNTQYF. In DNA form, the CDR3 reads TGTGCCAGTCGGACTAGCGGGAGCGTAAATACGCAGTATTTT.

CDR3 sequence: CASSQETSLYEQYF. The CDR3 nucleotides are TGCGCCAGCAGCCAAGAGACTAGTCTCTACGAGCAGTACTTC. This sequence joins TRBV4-1 and TRBJ2-7, with a tentative D call TRBD2 (6 bases). The CDR3 sequence is 14 residues long. V dropped 0 bases and J dropped 3 bases, with 9 bases sitting between them. From germline, CDR1 is MGHRA and CDR2 YSYEKL.

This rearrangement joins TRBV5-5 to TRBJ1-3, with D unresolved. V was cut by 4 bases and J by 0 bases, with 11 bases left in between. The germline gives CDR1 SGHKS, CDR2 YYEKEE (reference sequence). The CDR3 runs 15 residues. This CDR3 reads CASSLDASSGNTIYF. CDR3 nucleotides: TGTGCCAGCAGCCTGGACGCCAGCTCTGGAAACACCATATATTTT.

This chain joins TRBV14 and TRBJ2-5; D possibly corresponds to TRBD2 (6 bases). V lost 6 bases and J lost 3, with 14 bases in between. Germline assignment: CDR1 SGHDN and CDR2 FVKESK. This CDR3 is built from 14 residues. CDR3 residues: CASRKRGYEETQYF. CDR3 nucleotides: TGTGCCAGCAGGAAACGGGGGTACGAAGAGACCCAGTACTTC.

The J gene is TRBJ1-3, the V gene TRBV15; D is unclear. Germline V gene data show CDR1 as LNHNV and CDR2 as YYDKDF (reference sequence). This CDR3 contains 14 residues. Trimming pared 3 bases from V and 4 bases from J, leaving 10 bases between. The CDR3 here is CATSRGGSGNTIYF. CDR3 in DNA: TGTGCCACCAGCAGGGGCGGGTCGGGAAACACCATATATTTT. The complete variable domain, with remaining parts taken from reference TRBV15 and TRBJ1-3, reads DAMVIQNPRYQVTQFGKPVTLSCSQTLNHNVMYWYQQKSSQAPKLLFHYYDKDFNNEADTPDNFQSRRPNTSFCFLDIRSPGLGDTAMYLCATSRGGSGNTIYFGEGSWLTVV.

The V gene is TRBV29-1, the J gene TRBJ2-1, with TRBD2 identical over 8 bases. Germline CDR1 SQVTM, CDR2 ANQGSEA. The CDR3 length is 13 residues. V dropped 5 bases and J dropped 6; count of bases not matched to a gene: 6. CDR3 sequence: CSVFREGVNEQFF. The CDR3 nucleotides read TGCAGCGTTTTCCGGGAGGGGGTCAATGAGCAGTTCTTC.

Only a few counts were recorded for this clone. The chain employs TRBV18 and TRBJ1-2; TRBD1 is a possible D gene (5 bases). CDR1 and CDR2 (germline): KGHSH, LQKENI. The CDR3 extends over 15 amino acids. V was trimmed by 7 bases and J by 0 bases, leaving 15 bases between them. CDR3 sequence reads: CASWGSLLSNYGYTF. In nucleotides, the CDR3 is TGTGCCAGCTGGGGCAGCCTTTTATCTAACTATGGCTACACCTTC.

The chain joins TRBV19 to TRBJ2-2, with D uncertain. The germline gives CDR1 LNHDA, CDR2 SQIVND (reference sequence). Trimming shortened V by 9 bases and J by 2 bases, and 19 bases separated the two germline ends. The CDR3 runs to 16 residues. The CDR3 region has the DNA TGTGCCAGCAAACATTCTTCGCGGCCTAACACCGGGGAGCTGTTTTTT. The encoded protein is CASKHSSRPNTGELFF.

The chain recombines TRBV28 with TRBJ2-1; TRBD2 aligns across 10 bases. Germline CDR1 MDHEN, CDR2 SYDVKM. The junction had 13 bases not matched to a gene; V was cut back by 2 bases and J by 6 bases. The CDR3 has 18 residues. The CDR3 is CASSLPTSGTFLINEQFF. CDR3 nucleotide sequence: TGTGCCAGCAGTTTACCCACTAGCGGGACCTTTCTTATCAATGAGCAGTTCTTC.

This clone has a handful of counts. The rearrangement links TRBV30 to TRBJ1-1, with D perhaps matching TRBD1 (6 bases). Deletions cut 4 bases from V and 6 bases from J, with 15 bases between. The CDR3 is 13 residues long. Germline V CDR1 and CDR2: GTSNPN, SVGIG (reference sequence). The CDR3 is CAWIPPTGSEAFF. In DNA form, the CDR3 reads TGTGCCTGGATCCCACCCACAGGGTCTGAAGCTTTCTTT.

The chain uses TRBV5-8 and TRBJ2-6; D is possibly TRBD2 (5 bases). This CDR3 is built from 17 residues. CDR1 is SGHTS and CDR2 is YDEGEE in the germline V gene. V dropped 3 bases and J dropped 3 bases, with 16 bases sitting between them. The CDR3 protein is CASSYGGRRFGANVLTF. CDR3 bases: TGTGCCAGCAGCTACGGCGGGCGTCGGTTTGGGGCCAACGTCCTGACTTTC. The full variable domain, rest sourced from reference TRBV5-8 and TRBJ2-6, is EAGVTQSPTHLIKTRGQQATLRCSPISGHTSVYWYQQALGLGLQFLLWYDEGEERNRGNFPPRFSGRQFPNYSSELNVNALELEDSALYLCASSYGGRRFGANVLTFGAGSRLTVL.

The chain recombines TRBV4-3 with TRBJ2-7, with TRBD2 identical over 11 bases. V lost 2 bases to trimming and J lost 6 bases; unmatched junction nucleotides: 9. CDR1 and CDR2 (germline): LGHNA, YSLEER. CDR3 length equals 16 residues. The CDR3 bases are TGCGCCAGCAGCCAATACCCCCTAGCGGGAGGTGCCGAGCAGTACTTC. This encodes CASSQYPLAGGAEQYF.

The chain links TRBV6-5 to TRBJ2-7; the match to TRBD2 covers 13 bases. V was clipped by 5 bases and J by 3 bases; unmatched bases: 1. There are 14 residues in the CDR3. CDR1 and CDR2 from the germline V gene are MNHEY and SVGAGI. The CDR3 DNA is TGTGCCAGCAGTAGGACTAGCGGGAGCTACGAGCAGTACTTC. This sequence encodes CASSRTSGSYEQYF.

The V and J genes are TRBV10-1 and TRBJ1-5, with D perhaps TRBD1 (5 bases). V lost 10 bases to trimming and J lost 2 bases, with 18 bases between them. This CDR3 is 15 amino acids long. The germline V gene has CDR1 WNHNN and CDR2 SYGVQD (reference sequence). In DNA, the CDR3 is TGCGCCATCCGGGCAGGGCGGAACGGCAATCAGCCCCAGCATTTT. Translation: CAIRAGRNGNQPQHF.

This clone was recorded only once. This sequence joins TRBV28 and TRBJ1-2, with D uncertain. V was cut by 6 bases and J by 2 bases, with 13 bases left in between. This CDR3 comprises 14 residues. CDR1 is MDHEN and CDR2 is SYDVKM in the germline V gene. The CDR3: CASRPAGENYGYTF. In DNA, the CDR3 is TGTGCCAGCAGGCCCGCCGGGGAGAACTATGGCTACACCTTC.

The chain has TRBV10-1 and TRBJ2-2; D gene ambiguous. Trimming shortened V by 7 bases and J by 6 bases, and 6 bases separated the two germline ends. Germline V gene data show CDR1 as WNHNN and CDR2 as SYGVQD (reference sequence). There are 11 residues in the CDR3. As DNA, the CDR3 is TGCGCCAGCACTTTCCCCGGGGAGCTGTTTTTT. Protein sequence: CASTFPGELFF.

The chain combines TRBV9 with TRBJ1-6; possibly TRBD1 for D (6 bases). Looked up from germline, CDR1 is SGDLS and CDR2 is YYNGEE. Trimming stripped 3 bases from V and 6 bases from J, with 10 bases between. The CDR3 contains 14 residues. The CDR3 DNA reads TGTGCCAGCAGCGGACAGGATATTAATTCACCCCTCCACTTT. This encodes CASSGQDINSPLHF.

CDR3 residues: CASSGGTSGMGKNIQYF. Here the CDR3 DNA reads TGTGCCAGCAGCGGAGGTACTAGCGGGATGGGCAAAAACATTCAGTACTTC. This chain connects TRBV5-4 to TRBJ2-4; 10 bases are a match to TRBD2. Trimming removed 4 bases from V and 3 bases from J; junction bases left unmatched: 10. CDR1 and CDR2 (germline): SGHNT, YYREEE (reference sequence). The CDR3 contains 17 residues.

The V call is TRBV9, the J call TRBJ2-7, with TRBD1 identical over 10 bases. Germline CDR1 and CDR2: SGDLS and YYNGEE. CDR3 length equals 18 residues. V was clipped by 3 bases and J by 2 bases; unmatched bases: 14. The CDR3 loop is CASSANDADRGSPYEQYF. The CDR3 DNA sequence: TGTGCCAGCAGCGCGAATGACGCGGACAGGGGGAGTCCCTACGAGCAGTACTTC.

DNA for the CDR3: TGTGCCAGCAGCTTAGGCGGGAGGGCCAAAAATGAGCAGTTCTTC. Its protein product is CASSLGGRAKNEQFF. The gene calls are TRBV7-9 and TRBJ2-1, with 9 bases fitting TRBD2. V was clipped by 1 base and J by 7 bases; unmatched bases: 5. Germline CDR1 is SEHNR and CDR2 is FQNEAQ (reference sequence). CDR3 length equals 15 residues.

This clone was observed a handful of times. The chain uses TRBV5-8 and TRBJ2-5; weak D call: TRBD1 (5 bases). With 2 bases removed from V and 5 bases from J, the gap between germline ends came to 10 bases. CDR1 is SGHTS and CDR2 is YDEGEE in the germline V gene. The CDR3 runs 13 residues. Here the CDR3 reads CASSFQGGETQYF. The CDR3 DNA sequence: TGTGCCAGCAGCTTCCAGGGCGGCGAGACCCAGTACTTC. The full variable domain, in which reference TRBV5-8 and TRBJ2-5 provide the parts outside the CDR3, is EAGVTQSPTHLIKTRGQQATLRCSPISGHTSVYWYQQALGLGLQFLLWYDEGEERNRGNFPPRFSGRQFPNYSSELNVNALELEDSALYLCASSFQGGETQYFGPGTRLLVL.

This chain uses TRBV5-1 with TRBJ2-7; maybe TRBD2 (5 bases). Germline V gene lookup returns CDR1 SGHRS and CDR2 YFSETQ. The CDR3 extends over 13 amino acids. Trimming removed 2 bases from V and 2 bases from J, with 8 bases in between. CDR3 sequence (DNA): TGCGCCAGCAGCTTTTCCGGGACCTACGAGCAGTACTTC. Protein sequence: CASSFSGTYEQYF.

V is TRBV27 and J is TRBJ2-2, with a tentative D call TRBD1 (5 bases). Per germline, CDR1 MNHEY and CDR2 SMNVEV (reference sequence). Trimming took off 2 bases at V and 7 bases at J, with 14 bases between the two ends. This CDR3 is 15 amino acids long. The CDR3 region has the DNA TGTGCCAGCAGTTTAGTTGCAGGGATGGTCGGGGAGCTGTTTTTT. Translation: CASSLVAGMVGELFF.

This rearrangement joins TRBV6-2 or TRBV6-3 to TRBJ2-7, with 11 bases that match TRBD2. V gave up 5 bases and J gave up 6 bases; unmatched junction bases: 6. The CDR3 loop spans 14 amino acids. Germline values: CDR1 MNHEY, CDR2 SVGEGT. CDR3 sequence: CASSILLAGGEQYF. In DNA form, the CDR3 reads TGTGCCAGCAGTATTCTGCTAGCGGGAGGCGAGCAGTACTTC.

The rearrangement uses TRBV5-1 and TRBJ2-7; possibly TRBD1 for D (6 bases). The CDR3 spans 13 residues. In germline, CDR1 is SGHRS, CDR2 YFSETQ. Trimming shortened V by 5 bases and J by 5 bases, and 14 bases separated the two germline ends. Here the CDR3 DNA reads TGCGCCAGCAGTCCGGACAGTATCAACGAGCAGTACTTC. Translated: CASSPDSINEQYF. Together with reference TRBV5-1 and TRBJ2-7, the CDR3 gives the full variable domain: KAGVTQTPRYLIKTRGQQVTLSCSPISGHRSVSWYQQTPGQGLQFLFEYFSETQRNKGNFPGRFSGRQFSNSRSEMNVSTLELGDSALYLCASSPDSINEQYFGPGTRLTVT.

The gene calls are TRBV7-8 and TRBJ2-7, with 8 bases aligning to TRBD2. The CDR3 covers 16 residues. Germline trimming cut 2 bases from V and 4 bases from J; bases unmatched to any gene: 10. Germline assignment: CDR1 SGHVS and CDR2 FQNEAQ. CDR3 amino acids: CASSLTPGTSRYEQYF. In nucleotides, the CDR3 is TGTGCCAGCAGCTTAACTCCCGGGACTAGTCGGTACGAGCAGTACTTC.